This T cell receptor beta chain is drawn from a study of Graves' ophthalmopathy and Graves' hyperthyroidism. From RNA, the CDR3 regions of TCR beta chains were amplified and sequenced. An initial RT-PCR round employing HTBI primers preceded a second-round multiplex PCR. TCRdb re-analysed the multiplex PCR reads in MiXCR, keeping a single row per CDR3 protein. The sample includes some 240,000 distinct CDR3 sequences, around 42% of them seen just once. The CDR3 consists of 16 residues. J was trimmed by 4 bases and V by 4 bases; bases with no gene match: 8. The germline gives CDR1 SGDLS, CDR2 YYNGEE. The rearrangement joins TRBV9 to TRBJ2-6; 7 bases fit TRBD1. The sample consisted of peripheral blood. The clonotype comes from an adult man with Graves' ophthalmopathy. CDR3 nucleotide sequence: TGTGCCAGCAGCCAGGTACAGGGGAGAGGGGCCAACGTCCTGACTTTC. Encoded protein: CASSQVQGRGANVLTF.